The 15 T cell receptor beta chains below come from one sample, sequenced in a study of T-cell memory formation after mild COVID-19. TCRdb ran MiXCR on the 5' RACE reads and lists one entry per CDR3 protein. The sample lists about 500,000 distinct CDR3 sequences, roughly 20% occurring once. The sample taken for sequencing was PBMCs or a T cell subset sorted from them (not recorded which). These receptors all come from an adult woman who had mild COVID-19 (a few samples of this study predate the infection). Cell type and time point are not known.

The chain uses TRBV9 and TRBJ1-1; a weak D match, TRBD1 (6 bases). CDR3 size: 14 residues. In germline, CDR1 is SGDLS, CDR2 YYNGEE. V gave up 0 bases and J gave up 4 bases, with 10 bases separating them. The CDR3 nucleotides are TGTGCCAGCAGCGTAGGAGTACAGGGCACTGAAGCTTTCTTT. This sequence encodes CASSVGVQGTEAFF.

The chain links TRBV7-9 to TRBJ1-3, with D perhaps matching TRBD1 (6 bases). Germline CDR1 reads SEHNR; CDR2 reads FQNEAQ (reference sequence). CDR3 length: 14 amino acids. V gave up 11 bases and J gave up 3 bases, with 17 bases separating them. The CDR3 loop reads CAVRRGAGGNTIYF. CDR3 DNA: TGTGCCGTACGCCGGGGGGCTGGTGGAAACACCATATATTTT.

The CDR3 region has the DNA TGCGCCAGCAGATCGGGGGGCAGGACCCGTAATGAGCAGTTCTTC. Amino acids: CASRSGGRTRNEQFF. This chain connects TRBV5-1 to TRBJ2-1, with D possibly being TRBD2 (7 bases). Per germline, CDR1 SGHRS and CDR2 YFSETQ. Trimming pared 5 bases from V and 7 bases from J, leaving 19 bases between. This CDR3 is built from 15 residues.

The chain combines TRBV3-1 with TRBJ2-2; D gene uncertain. Germline V CDR1 and CDR2: LGHDT, YNNKEL (reference sequence). There are 15 residues in the CDR3. V shed 0 bases and J shed 4 bases, with 9 bases lying between them. CDR3 sequence: CASSQEGLATGELFF. The CDR3 region has the DNA TGTGCCAGCAGCCAAGAAGGTTTAGCCACCGGGGAGCTGTTTTTT.

CDR3 protein: CSASTGTSSTDTQYF. The CDR3 DNA reads TGCAGTGCTAGTACCGGGACTAGCTCAACAGATACGCAGTATTTT. This rearrangement joins TRBV20-1 to TRBJ2-3, with 9 bases lining up with TRBD2. CDR3 length: 15 amino acids. V lost 3 bases to trimming and J lost 3 bases; unmatched junction nucleotides: 7. Germline-derived CDR1 and CDR2 are DFQATT and SNEGSKA (reference sequence).

This clonotype was observed a few times. This chain links TRBV7-9 with TRBJ2-6; D remains ambiguous. The CDR3 has 12 amino acids. Germline loops: CDR1 SEHNR, CDR2 FQNEAQ (reference sequence). Trimming removed 4 bases at V and 6 bases at J, with 4 bases between. The CDR3 spells CASSSPANVLTF. CDR3 nucleotide sequence: TGTGCCAGCAGCTCCCCGGCCAACGTCCTGACTTTC.

This clonotype was recorded a few times. The genes are TRBV7-6 and TRBJ2-2; 8 positions agree with TRBD2. The germline CDR1 and CDR2 sequences are SGHVS and FNYEAQ. The V and J ends lost 4 bases and 5 bases, in that order; junction bases with no gene match: 6. This CDR3 has 15 residues. The CDR3 sequence: CASSSGGAWTGELFF. Written as DNA, the CDR3 is TGTGCCAGCAGCTCCGGGGGGGCATGGACCGGGGAGCTGTTTTTT.

This chain joins TRBV15 and TRBJ2-2; D is possibly TRBD1 (6 bases). CDR1 LNHNV and CDR2 YYDKDF come from the germline V gene (reference sequence). Trimming shortened V by 3 bases and J by 3 bases, and 8 bases separated the two germline ends. The CDR3 sequence is 14 residues long. CDR3 sequence reads: CATSSRQDTGELFF. Written as DNA, the CDR3 is TGTGCCACCAGCAGCCGACAGGACACCGGGGAGCTGTTTTTT.

The chain links TRBV5-1 to TRBJ1-2, with 7 nucleotides matching TRBD1. Germline V gene lookup returns CDR1 SGHRS and CDR2 YFSETQ. V shed 5 bases and J 7 bases; nucleotides not matched to a gene: 14. The CDR3 sequence is 15 residues long. CDR3 in DNA: TGCGCCAGCAGGCCCAACCGACAGGGAGAGACTGGCTACACCTTC. It encodes CASRPNRQGETGYTF.

This clonotype showed up just a few times. The V call is TRBV20-1, the J call TRBJ2-1; 10 nucleotides match TRBD2. CDR3 length: 16 residues. Per the germline V gene, CDR1 is DFQATT and CDR2 is SNEGSKA (reference sequence). The V gene end was trimmed by 4 bases and the J gene end by 3 bases; junction bases not matched to a gene: 9. The CDR3 DNA reads as TGCAGTGCTAATAGGGGAAGCGGGAGGGGCTACAATGAGCAGTTCTTC. Translation gives CSANRGSGRGYNEQFF.

The chain carries TRBV12-3 or TRBV12-4 and TRBJ1-2, with 7 nucleotides matching TRBD1. CDR3 size: 13 residues. After removal of 5 bases from V and 8 bases from J, the junction contained 8 bases not matched to a gene. The CDR3 bases are TGTGCCAGCAGTCCTGACAGGGAGTGGGGCTACACCTTC. This gives the protein CASSPDREWGYTF.

This clonotype was picked up a small number of times. The genes are TRBV18 and TRBJ2-7; tentative D call: TRBD2 (6 bases). CDR1 is KGHSH and CDR2 is LQKENI in the germline V gene. V was cut by 2 bases and J by 0 bases, with 11 bases left in between. This CDR3 spans 15 amino acids. In DNA form, the CDR3 reads TGTGCCAGCTCACCAGGGGACTCCGTCTCCTACGAGCAGTACTTC. Its protein product is CASSPGDSVSYEQYF. Filled out from reference TRBV18 and TRBJ2-7, the complete variable domain reads NAGVMQNPRHLVRRRGQEARLRCSPMKGHSHVYWYRQLPEEGLKFMVYLQKENIIDESGMPKERFSAEFPKEGPSILRIQQVVRGDSAAYFCASSPGDSVSYEQYFGPGTRLTVT.

The gene calls are TRBV12-3 or TRBV12-4 and TRBJ2-1, with D possibly matching TRBD1 (5 bases). Trimming shortened V by 5 bases and J by 10 bases, and 12 bases separated the two germline ends. CDR3 length: 12 amino acids. The CDR3 protein is CASSTGGAEQFF. The CDR3, as DNA: TGTGCCAGCAGTACGGGTGGGGCCGAGCAGTTCTTC.

V gene TRBV5-1 combines with J gene TRBJ2-3, with D perhaps TRBD2 (5 bases). From germline, CDR1 is SGHRS and CDR2 YFSETQ. The CDR3 runs 16 residues. The V end lost 0 bases, the J end lost 2 bases, and 13 bases lay between the germline ends. The CDR3 DNA reads TGCGCCAGCAGCTTGGTCGAGGGCCGGGACACAGATACGCAGTATTTT. Protein sequence: CASSLVEGRDTDTQYF.

This clonotype was seen only a few times. The gene calls are TRBV20-1 and TRBJ1-5; 7 bases are shared with TRBD1. This CDR3 spans 13 amino acids. The junction had 4 bases not matched to a gene; V was cut back by 3 bases and J by 5 bases. The germline V gene encodes CDR1 DFQATT and CDR2 SNEGSKA (reference sequence). CDR3 sequence reads: CSARTGSHQPQHF. The CDR3 nucleotides are TGCAGTGCTAGGACAGGGAGCCATCAGCCCCAGCATTTT.